Listed below are T cell receptor beta chains from one sample, sequenced in a study of molecular identifiers for immune sequencing clone quantification. TCRdb reprocessed the PCR reads with MiXCR, giving one entry per CDR3 protein. This table holds just under 650,000 distinct CDR3 sequences, about 20% found once. Material for sequencing was naive CD8+ T cells from blood, with Jurkat cell RNA spiked in. Receptors were obtained from a human donor in good health. Some libraries in this study had Jurkat cell RNA spiked in. Each CDR3 is given with its conserved first and last residue. A D gene is named only where the DNA matches it firmly. The size field is filled for only some rows; it gives once, few, many or a size class.

d_call,j_call,v_call,clone_size,cdr3_nt,cdr3_aa
NA,TRBJ2-1,TRBV4-1,many,TGCGCCAGCAGCCAAGATCCGGGACCCAGCTCCTACAATGAGCAGTTCTTC,CASSQDPGPSSYNEQFF
NA,TRBJ2-7,TRBV2,few,TGTGCCAGCAGTGATGGTAGCCAGGAGCAGTACTTC,CASSDGSQEQYF
TRBD2,TRBJ2-7,TRBV27,many,TGTGCCAGCAGCCCATTTGGGGGGGCCTACGAGCAGTACTTC,CASSPFGGAYEQYF
NA,TRBJ2-1,TRBV12-3/TRBV12-4,few,TGTGCCAGCAGTTTTGGGAGCCCATCCTACAATGAGCAGTTCTTC,CASSFGSPSYNEQFF
NA,TRBJ2-1,TRBV29-1,many,TGCAGCTTCCTATCGGCGGGGTACAATGAGCAGTTCTTC,CSFLSAGYNEQFF
NA,TRBJ2-7,TRBV6-5,many,TGTGCCAGCAGGTTGACAGAGTCGTACGAGCAGTACTTC,CASRLTESYEQYF
TRBD1,TRBJ1-1,TRBV12-3/TRBV12-4,NA,TGTGCCAGCGGCGACGATAACAGGGACAGTGGTGAAGCTTTCTTT,CASGDDNRDSGEAFF
NA,TRBJ2-2,TRBV5-1,NA,TGCGCCAGCAGCTTGGGACTAACGAACATCGGGGAGCCGTTTTTT,CASSLGLTNIGEPFF
NA,TRBJ2-7,TRBV6-5,many,TGTGCCAGCAGTTATGAGGCTAGCGAAGCCTACGAGCAGTACTTC,CASSYEASEAYEQYF
NA,TRBJ1-3,TRBV30,NA,TGTGCCTGGAGTGTACATGACACCATATATTTT,CAWSVHDTIYF
NA,TRBJ2-7,TRBV12-3/TRBV12-4,many,TGTGCCAGCAGTCCCGGGACGCACGACCACTACGAGCAGTACTTC,CASSPGTHDHYEQYF
TRBD2,TRBJ2-1,TRBV5-1,few,TGCGCCAGCAGCCCATGTACTAGCGGAGTATACAATGAGCAGTTCTTC,CASSPCTSGVYNEQFF
TRBD1,TRBJ1-1,TRBV6-1,NA,TGTGCCAGCAGTAGAGAACGGACAGGGGGCACTGGAGCTTTCTTT,CASSRERTGGTGAFF
NA,TRBJ2-7,TRBV7-6,few,TGTGCCAGCAGCTTAGAGCCCCCTGGACACATACATTACGAGCAGTACTTC,CASSLEPPGHIHYEQYF
TRBD2,TRBJ2-3,TRBV6-2/TRBV6-3,many,TGTGCCAGCAGCAAGACCGGGACTATTTACGATACGCAGTATTTT,CASSKTGTIYDTQYF
NA,TRBJ1-1,TRBV5-1,many,TGCGCCAGCAGCTTGGCAGGACAGAACACTGAAGCTTTCTTT,CASSLAGQNTEAFF
TRBD1,TRBJ1-1,TRBV27,NA,TGTGCCGGCAGTTTATCGGGACAGGGTTACACTGAAGCTTTCTTT,CAGSLSGQGYTEAFF
TRBD1,TRBJ2-2,TRBV6-4,NA,TGTGCCGGCAGTGTCGGGCAGGGGGCATCGGGGGACCTGTTTTTT,CAGSVGQGASGDLFF
TRBD1,TRBJ1-1,TRBV29-1,many,TGCAGCTCAACGGGACAGGGAGTTGAAGCTTTCTTT,CSSTGQGVEAFF
TRBD2,TRBJ2-1,TRBV27,NA,TGTGCCAGCAGTTCTCCGCTAGCGGGGTCCAATGAGCAGTTCTTC,CASSSPLAGSNEQFF
NA,TRBJ2-3,TRBV28,many,TGTGCCAGCAGTTTAGCAGGGGAAACAGATACGCAGTATTTT,CASSLAGETDTQYF
NA,TRBJ2-7,TRBV29-1,many,TGCAGCGTGCATCGGGACAACTCCTACGAGCAGTACTTC,CSVHRDNSYEQYF
NA,TRBJ1-1,TRBV6-5,many,TGTGCCAGCAGTCGGCAGGGGACCATGAACACTGAAGCTTTCTTT,CASSRQGTMNTEAFF
NA,TRBJ1-3,TRBV2,many,TGTGCCAGCAGCGACTGGCCTGGAAACACCATATATTTT,CASSDWPGNTIYF
NA,TRBJ1-1,TRBV7-9,many,TGTGCCAGCAGCTTTGGTTCGCCGGCGAACACTGAAGCTTTCTTT,CASSFGSPANTEAFF
TRBD1,TRBJ1-5,TRBV20-1,NA,TGCGGTGCTAGAGATATTGGTCGGCGACAGGGGAGGTACAGCAATCAGCCCCAGCATTTT,CGARDIGRRQGRYSNQPQHF
NA,TRBJ2-7,TRBV4-3,many,TGCGCCAGCAGCCAGTCCCGCAGCCTCTCCTACGAGCAGTACTTC,CASSQSRSLSYEQYF
NA,TRBJ2-6,TRBV12-3/TRBV12-4,many,TGTGCCAGCAGTTTCGGGGGACAGGCCAACGTCCTGACTTTC,CASSFGGQANVLTF
NA,TRBJ2-5,TRBV18,many,TGTGCCAGCTCACAATGGGACGGTCAAGAGACCCAGTACTTC,CASSQWDGQETQYF
TRBD1,TRBJ2-5,TRBV24-1,few,TGTGCCACCAGTCCCGGACAGGGGGGAGAGACCCAGTACTTC,CATSPGQGGETQYF
NA,TRBJ2-5,TRBV18,few,TGTGCCAGCTCACCACTTACGGGGGGCCTACAAGAGACCCAGTACTTC,CASSPLTGGLQETQYF
TRBD1,TRBJ2-7,TRBV6-2/TRBV6-3,many,TGTGCCAGCAGTTATATTCGAACAGGGGGCGCCGAGCAGTACTTC,CASSYIRTGGAEQYF
NA,TRBJ2-2,TRBV7-9,few,TGTGCCAGCAGCTTAGTGGTAGGAAACACCGGGGAGCTGTTTTTT,CASSLVVGNTGELFF
TRBD2,TRBJ2-3,TRBV12-3/TRBV12-4,NA,TGTGCCAGCAGTTTTGAGCCCCTAGCGGGGGGCACAGATACGCAGTATTTT,CASSFEPLAGGTDTQYF
TRBD1,TRBJ2-7,TRBV2,many,TGTGCCAGCAGTGAATGGGGACAGGGCTCCTACGAGCAGTACTTC,CASSEWGQGSYEQYF
NA,TRBJ2-2,TRBV6-2/TRBV6-3,NA,TGTGCCAGCAGTTACCTGGCACCCGGGGAGCTGTTTTTT,CASSYLAPGELFF
TRBD2,TRBJ2-7,TRBV7-9,many,TGTGCCAGCAGCCCCGCGGGAGGGGGTCTCATCGAGCAGTACTTC,CASSPAGGGLIEQYF
TRBD1,TRBJ1-2,TRBV4-3,many,TGCGCCAGCAGCCAAGAATCACAGGGGTACTATGGCTACACCTTC,CASSQESQGYYGYTF
TRBD1,TRBJ2-7,TRBV6-5,many,TGTGCCAGCAGTTACCGGGACAGGGTCTCCTACGAGCAGTACTTC,CASSYRDRVSYEQYF
TRBD1,TRBJ2-7,TRBV19,few,TGTGCCAGTAGTATCGGATCGGGTGGGACAGGGATCAACGAGCAGTACTTC,CASSIGSGGTGINEQYF
TRBD2,TRBJ2-5,TRBV20-1,NA,TGCAGTGCTAGCATACGAAGGACTAGCGGCCGTTGGGAGGTTGAGACCCAGTACTTC,CSASIRRTSGRWEVETQYF
NA,TRBJ2-3,TRBV4-3,NA,TGCGCCAGCAGCCAAGGGACTACCAACTTCGATACGCAGTATTTT,CASSQGTTNFDTQYF
NA,TRBJ1-1,TRBV9,NA,TGTGCCAGCAGCGTTCTGGGGAGCGGCACTGAAGCTTTCTTT,CASSVLGSGTEAFF
NA,TRBJ2-7,TRBV6-2/TRBV6-3,many,TGTGCCAGCACCTTGGAGGACTCCTACGAGCAGTACTTC,CASTLEDSYEQYF
TRBD1,TRBJ2-3,TRBV7-9,many,TGTGCCAGCAGCTTACGATCAGGGGGTATAACAGATACGCAGTATTTT,CASSLRSGGITDTQYF
NA,TRBJ2-2,TRBV7-9,NA,TGTGCCAGCAGCCGCGCATTGGCGGACACCGGGGAGCTATTTTTC,CASSRALADTGELFF
TRBD1,TRBJ1-1,TRBV19,many,TGTGCCAGTAGTATAGCGGGGACAGTCACCAACACTGAAGCTTTCTTT,CASSIAGTVTNTEAFF
NA,TRBJ2-5,TRBV13,many,TGTGCCAGCAGCTCGGACGGACTACGCGTCGAGACCCAGTACTTC,CASSSDGLRVETQYF
NA,TRBJ2-7,TRBV7-2,many,TGTGCCAGCAGCCGCAAGGACGGGTACTCCTACGAGCAGTACTTC,CASSRKDGYSYEQYF
NA,TRBJ2-1,TRBV6-2/TRBV6-3,NA,TGTGCCAGCAGTTACTTGGTGGAGGGCAATGAGCAGTTCTTC,CASSYLVEGNEQFF
NA,TRBJ1-5,TRBV10-3,many,TGTGCCATCAGTGAGTCGCTCGTGTTTGGGACCTATAGCAATCAGCCCCAGCATTTT,CAISESLVFGTYSNQPQHF
NA,TRBJ1-1,TRBV2,NA,TGTGCCAGCAGTGAAGAGGGGGTTTGGATGAACACTGAAGCTTTCTTT,CASSEEGVWMNTEAFF